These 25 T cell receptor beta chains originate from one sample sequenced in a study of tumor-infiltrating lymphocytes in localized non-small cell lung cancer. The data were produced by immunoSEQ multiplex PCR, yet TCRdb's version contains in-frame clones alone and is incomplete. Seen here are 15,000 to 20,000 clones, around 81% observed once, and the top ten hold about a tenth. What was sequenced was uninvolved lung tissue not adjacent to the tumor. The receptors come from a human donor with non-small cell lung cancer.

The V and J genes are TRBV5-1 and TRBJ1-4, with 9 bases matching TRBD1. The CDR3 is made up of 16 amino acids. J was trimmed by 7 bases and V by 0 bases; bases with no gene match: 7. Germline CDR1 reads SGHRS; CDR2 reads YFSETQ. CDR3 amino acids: CASSLGQGGSSEKLFF. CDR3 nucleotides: TGCGCCAGCAGCTTGGGACAGGGGGGGAGTAGTGAAAAACTGTTTTTT. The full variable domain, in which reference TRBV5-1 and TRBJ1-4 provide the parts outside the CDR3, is KAGVTQTPRYLIKTRGQQVTLSCSPISGHRSVSWYQQTPGQGLQFLFEYFSETQRNKGNFPGRFSGRQFSNSRSEMNVSTLELGDSALYLCASSLGQGGSSEKLFFGSGTQLSVL.

CDR3 sequence reads: CASTESTTSGSYEQYF. CDR3 in DNA: TGTGCCAGCACAGAGTCCACGACTAGCGGGAGCTACGAGCAGTACTTC. The rearrangement links TRBV2 to TRBJ2-7; 12 bases are a match to TRBD2. Germline assignment: CDR1 SNHLY and CDR2 FYNNEI. V lost 7 bases and J lost 3; bases outside the gene matches: 10. The CDR3 is 16 residues long.

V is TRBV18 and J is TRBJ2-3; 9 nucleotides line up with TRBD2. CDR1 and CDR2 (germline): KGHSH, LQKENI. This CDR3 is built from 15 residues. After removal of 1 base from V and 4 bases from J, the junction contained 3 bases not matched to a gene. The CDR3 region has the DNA TGTGCCAGCTCACCACTAGCGGGAGTACCAGATACGCAGTATTTT. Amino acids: CASSPLAGVPDTQYF.

The CDR3 coding sequence is TGTGCCAGCTCACCACTTGCCGGGACAGGGGGCGACGAGCAGTACTTC. Its protein is CASSPLAGTGGDEQYF. The chain links TRBV18 to TRBJ2-7, with 12 nucleotides matching TRBD1. The J segment lost 5 bases and the V segment lost 1 base, leaving 6 bases of the junction unmatched. This CDR3 region has 16 residues. Looked up from germline, CDR1 is KGHSH and CDR2 is LQKENI.

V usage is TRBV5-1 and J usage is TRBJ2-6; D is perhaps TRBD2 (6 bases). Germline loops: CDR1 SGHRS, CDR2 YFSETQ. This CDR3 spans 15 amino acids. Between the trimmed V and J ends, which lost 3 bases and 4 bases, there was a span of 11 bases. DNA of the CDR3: TGCGCCAGCAGCTCGGAGGGTTTCGGGGCCAACGTCCTGACTTTC. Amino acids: CASSSEGFGANVLTF.

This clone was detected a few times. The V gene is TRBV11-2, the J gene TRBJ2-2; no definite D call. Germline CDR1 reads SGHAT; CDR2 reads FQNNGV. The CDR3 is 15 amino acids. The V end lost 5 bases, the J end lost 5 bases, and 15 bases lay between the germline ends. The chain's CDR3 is CASSPDSTGTGELFF. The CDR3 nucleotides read TGTGCCAGCAGCCCAGACTCCACTGGGACCGGGGAGCTGTTTTTT.

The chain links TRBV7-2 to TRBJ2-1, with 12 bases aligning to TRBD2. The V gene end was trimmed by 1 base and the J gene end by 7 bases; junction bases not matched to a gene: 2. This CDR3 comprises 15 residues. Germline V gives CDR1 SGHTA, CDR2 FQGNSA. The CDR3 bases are TGTGCCAGCAGCTTAGATGGACTAGCGGGAAATGAGCAGTTCTTC. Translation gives CASSLDGLAGNEQFF.

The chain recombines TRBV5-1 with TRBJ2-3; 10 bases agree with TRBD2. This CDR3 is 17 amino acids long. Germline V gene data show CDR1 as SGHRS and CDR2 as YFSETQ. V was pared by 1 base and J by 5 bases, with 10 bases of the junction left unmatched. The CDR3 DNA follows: TGCGCCAGCAGCTTGTACGGGAGGGCTAGCGGGAGAGATACGCAGTATTTT. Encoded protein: CASSLYGRASGRDTQYF.

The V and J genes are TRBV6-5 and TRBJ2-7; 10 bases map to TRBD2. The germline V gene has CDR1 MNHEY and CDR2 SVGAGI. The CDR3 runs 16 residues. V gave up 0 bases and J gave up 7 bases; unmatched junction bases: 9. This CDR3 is CASSYSGAGGFNEQYF. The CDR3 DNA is TGTGCCAGCAGTTACTCGGGAGCGGGAGGGTTTAATGAGCAGTACTTC.

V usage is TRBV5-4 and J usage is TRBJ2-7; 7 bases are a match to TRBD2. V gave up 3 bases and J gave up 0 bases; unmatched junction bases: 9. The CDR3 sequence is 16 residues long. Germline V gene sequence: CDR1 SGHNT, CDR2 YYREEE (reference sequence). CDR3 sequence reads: CASSSLYSGPSYEQYF. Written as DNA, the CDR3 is TGTGCCAGCAGCTCCCTGTATAGCGGGCCCTCCTACGAGCAGTACTTC.

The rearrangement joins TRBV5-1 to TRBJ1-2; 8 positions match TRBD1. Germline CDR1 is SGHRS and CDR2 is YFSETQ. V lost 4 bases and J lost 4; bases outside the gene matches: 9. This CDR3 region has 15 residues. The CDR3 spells CASSVDREPSYGYTF. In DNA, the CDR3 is TGCGCCAGCAGCGTGGACAGGGAACCCTCCTATGGCTACACCTTC.

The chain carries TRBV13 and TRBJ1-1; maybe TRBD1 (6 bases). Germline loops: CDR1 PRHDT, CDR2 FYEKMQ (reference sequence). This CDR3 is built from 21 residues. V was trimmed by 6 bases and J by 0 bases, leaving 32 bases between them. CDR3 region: CASRGGARVSSRALMNTEAFF. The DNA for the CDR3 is TGTGCCAGCAGAGGGGGGGCCAGGGTTTCTTCAAGGGCCCTGATGAACACTGAAGCTTTCTTT. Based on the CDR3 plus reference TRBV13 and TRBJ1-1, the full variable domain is AAGVIQSPRHLIKEKRETATLKCYPIPRHDTVYWYQQGPGQDPQFLISFYEKMQSDKGSIPDRFSAQQFSDYHSELNMSSLELGDSALYFCASRGGARVSSRALMNTEAFFGQGTRLTVV.

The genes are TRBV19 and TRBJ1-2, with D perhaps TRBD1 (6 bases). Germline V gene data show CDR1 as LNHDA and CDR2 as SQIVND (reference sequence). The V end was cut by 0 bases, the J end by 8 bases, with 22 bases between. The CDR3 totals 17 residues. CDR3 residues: CASSIELTPRGLYGYTF. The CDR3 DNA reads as TGTGCCAGTAGTATAGAGCTAACCCCCAGGGGACTGTACGGCTACACCTTC.

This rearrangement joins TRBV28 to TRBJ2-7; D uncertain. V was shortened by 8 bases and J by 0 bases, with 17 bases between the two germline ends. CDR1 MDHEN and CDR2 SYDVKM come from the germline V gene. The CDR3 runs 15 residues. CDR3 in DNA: TGTGCCAGCCGGAACAGCCCCATAAACTCCTACGAGCAGTACTTC. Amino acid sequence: CASRNSPINSYEQYF. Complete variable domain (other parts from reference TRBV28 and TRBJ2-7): DVKVTQSSRYLVKRTGEKVFLECVQDMDHENMFWYRQDPGLGLRLIYFSYDVKMKEKGDIPEGYSVSREKKERFSLILESASTNQTSMYLCASRNSPINSYEQYFGPGTRLTVT.

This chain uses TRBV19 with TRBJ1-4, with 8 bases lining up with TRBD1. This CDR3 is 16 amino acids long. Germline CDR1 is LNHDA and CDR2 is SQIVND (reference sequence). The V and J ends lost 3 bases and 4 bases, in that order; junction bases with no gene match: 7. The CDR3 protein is CASSMLPGQDNEKLFF. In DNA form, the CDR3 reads TGTGCCAGTAGTATGCTCCCGGGACAGGATAATGAAAAACTGTTTTTT. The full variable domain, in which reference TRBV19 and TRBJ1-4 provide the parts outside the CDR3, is DGGITQSPKYLFRKEGQNVTLSCEQNLNHDAMYWYRQDPGQGLRLIYYSQIVNDFQKGDIAEGYSVSREKKESFPLTVTSAQKNPTAFYLCASSMLPGQDNEKLFFGSGTQLSVL.

The CDR3 bases are TGCGCCAGCAGTGAGTGGGACAGGCGGCGCGAGCAGTACTTC. It specifies CASSEWDRRREQYF. The chain couples TRBV10-2 to TRBJ2-7; 8 bases align to TRBD1. CDR1 and CDR2 from the germline V gene are WSHSY and SAAADI. This CDR3 spans 14 amino acids. V shed 1 base and J 6 bases; nucleotides not matched to a gene: 5.

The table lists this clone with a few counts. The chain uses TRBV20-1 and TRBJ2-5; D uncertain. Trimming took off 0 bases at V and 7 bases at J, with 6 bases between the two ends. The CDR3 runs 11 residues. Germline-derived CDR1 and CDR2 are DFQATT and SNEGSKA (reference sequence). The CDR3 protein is CSARERRTQYF. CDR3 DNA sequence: TGCAGTGCTAGAGAGCGCAGGACCCAGTACTTC.

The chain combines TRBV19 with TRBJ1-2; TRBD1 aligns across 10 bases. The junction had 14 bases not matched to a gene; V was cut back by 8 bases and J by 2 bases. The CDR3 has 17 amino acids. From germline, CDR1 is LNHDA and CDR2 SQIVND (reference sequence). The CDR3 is CASASAGQGPKNYGYTF. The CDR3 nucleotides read TGTGCCAGTGCCTCGGCGGGACAGGGGCCAAAAAACTATGGCTACACCTTC.

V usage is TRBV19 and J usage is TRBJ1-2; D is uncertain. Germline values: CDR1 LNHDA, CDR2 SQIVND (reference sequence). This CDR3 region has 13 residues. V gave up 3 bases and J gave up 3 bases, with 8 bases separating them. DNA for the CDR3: TGTGCCAGTAGTATGGGTCTCCACTATGGCTACACCTTC. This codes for CASSMGLHYGYTF. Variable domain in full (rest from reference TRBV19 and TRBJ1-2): DGGITQSPKYLFRKEGQNVTLSCEQNLNHDAMYWYRQDPGQGLRLIYYSQIVNDFQKGDIAEGYSVSREKKESFPLTVTSAQKNPTAFYLCASSMGLHYGYTFGSGTRLTVV.

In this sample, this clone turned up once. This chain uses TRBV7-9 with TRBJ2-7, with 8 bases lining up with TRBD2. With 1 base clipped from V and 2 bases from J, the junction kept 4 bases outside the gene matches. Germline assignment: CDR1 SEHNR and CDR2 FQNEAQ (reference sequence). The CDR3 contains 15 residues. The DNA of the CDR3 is TGTGCCAGCAGCTTAGAACGGGGGGGAACCTACGAGCAGTACTTC. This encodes CASSLERGGTYEQYF.

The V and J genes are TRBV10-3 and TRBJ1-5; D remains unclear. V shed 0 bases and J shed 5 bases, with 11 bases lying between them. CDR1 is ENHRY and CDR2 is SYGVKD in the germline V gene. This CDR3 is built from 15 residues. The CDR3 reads CAISESPGSYQPQHF. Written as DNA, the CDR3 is TGTGCCATCAGTGAGTCTCCGGGGAGCTATCAGCCCCAGCATTTT.

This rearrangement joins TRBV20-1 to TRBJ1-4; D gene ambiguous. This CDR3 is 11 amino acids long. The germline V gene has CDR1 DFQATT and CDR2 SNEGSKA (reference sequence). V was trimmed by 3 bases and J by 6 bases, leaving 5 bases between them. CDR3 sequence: CSARRYEKLFF. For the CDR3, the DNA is TGCAGTGCTAGGCGGTATGAAAAACTGTTTTTT.

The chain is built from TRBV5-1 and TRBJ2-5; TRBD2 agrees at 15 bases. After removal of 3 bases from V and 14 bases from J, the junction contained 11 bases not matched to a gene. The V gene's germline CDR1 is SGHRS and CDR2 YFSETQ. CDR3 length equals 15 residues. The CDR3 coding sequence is TGCGCCAGCAGCTGGGCGGGACTAGCGGGAGGCGCCTCCTACTTC. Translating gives CASSWAGLAGGASYF. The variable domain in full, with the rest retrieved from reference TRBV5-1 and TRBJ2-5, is KAGVTQTPRYLIKTRGQQVTLSCSPISGHRSVSWYQQTPGQGLQFLFEYFSETQRNKGNFPGRFSGRQFSNSRSEMNVSTLELGDSALYLCASSWAGLAGGASYFGPGTRLLVL.

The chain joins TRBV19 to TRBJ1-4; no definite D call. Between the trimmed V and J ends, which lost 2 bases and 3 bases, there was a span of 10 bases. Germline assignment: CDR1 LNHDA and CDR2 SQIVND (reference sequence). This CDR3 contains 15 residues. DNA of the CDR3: TGTGCCAGTAGTATATCGACACTCTCTAATGAAAAACTGTTTTTT. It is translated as CASSISTLSNEKLFF. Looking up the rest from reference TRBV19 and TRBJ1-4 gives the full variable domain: DGGITQSPKYLFRKEGQNVTLSCEQNLNHDAMYWYRQDPGQGLRLIYYSQIVNDFQKGDIAEGYSVSREKKESFPLTVTSAQKNPTAFYLCASSISTLSNEKLFFGSGTQLSVL.

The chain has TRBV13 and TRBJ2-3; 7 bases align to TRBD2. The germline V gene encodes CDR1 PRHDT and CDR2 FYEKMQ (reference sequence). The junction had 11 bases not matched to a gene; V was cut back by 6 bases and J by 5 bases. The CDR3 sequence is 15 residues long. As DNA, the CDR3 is TGTGCCAGCAGGACGTCCCGGGACTACGAAGATACGCAGTATTTT. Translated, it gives CASRTSRDYEDTQYF.